Sequencing of this T cell receptor beta chain was carried out in a study of Graves' ophthalmopathy and Graves' hyperthyroidism. This clonotype was recorded many times. The CDR3 totals 15 residues. Germline V CDR1 and CDR2: SGHRS, YFSETQ. The ends were cut back, 0 bases at V and 6 bases at J, with 13 bases in the middle. Newly diagnosed hyperthyroidism donors, aged 18 to 65, duration under 2 months. Clinical symptoms and serum thyroxine were used for diagnosis; TRAb, thyroid ultrasound and orbital computed tomography were also relied on. For repertoire sequencing, the TCR beta CDR3 regions were amplified from RNA transcripts. A first-round RT-PCR used HTBI primers, followed by a second-round multiplex PCR. TCRdb re-called the multiplex PCR reads with MiXCR, one entry per CDR3 protein. This sample carries about 550,000 distinct CDR3 sequences, 35% to 40% of them seen once, and the ten largest clones take about 4.6%.

The TCR comes from an adult man with Graves' hyperthyroidism. J is TRBJ1-5 and V is TRBV5-1; no definite D call. Input material: peripheral blood or thyroid tissue (not recorded which). CDR3 in DNA: TGCGCCAGCAGCTTGGCGGGGAGAAGTGGTCAGCCCCAGCATTTT. The encoded protein is CASSLAGRSGQPQHF.